This T cell receptor (beta chain) emerged from a study of blood T cell repertoires in COVID-19. TCRdb's copy holds only in-frame clones and misses some; the assay was immunoSEQ multiplex PCR. The table shows about 270,000 clones, with more than 70% occurring only once. Trimming left V 6 bases short and J 3 bases short, with 15 bases between. There are 14 residues in the CDR3. The rearrangement uses TRBV5-3 and TRBJ1-2, with D perhaps TRBD1 (5 bases). TRBV5-3 is labeled an ORF, and its function is uncertain. This TCR was sampled from a young woman with acute or convalescent COVID-19. Sequences were obtained from peripheral blood. The CDR3 region has the DNA TGTGCCAGAATTACCAGCAGGGATCACTATGGCTACACCTTC. Translated: CARITSRDHYGYTF.